This entry describes one T cell receptor (beta chain). The protocol was immunoSEQ multiplex PCR, while the TCRdb copy is restricted to in-frame clones and leaves out a portion. This sample has 2 million to 2.5 million clones, with 95% found just once. The germline V gene encodes CDR1 MNHNS and CDR2 SASEGT. The length of the CDR3 is 13 residues. V was cut by 2 bases and J by 6 bases, with 10 bases left in between. The data derive from a study of shared clonotypes between healthy human individuals. The sequence was obtained from a man in his late teens or twenties in good health. The chain combines TRBV6-1 with TRBJ1-2; D gene ambiguous. The sequenced material came from naive CD4+ T cells sorted from blood. Noted subset: CD45RA+ positively selected. The CDR3 DNA reads TGTGCCAGCAGTGAATTGAGGGTCGATGGCTACACCTTC. It encodes CASSELRVDGYTF.